This note documents a single T cell receptor (beta chain) sequence. As yet, its antigen is unknown. This sample was taken from a study of T cell responses to AZD1222 COVID-19 vaccine. Study-wide findings and caveats: Just a handful of AZD1222 recipients tested seropositive at baseline. White British people made up most donors, females outnumbered males, and clonal diversity was possibly underestimated.

There are 13 residues in the CDR3. CDR1 and CDR2 (germline): LGHDT, YNNKEL (reference sequence). V was shortened by 0 bases and J by 6 bases, with 7 bases between the two germline ends. Assay used: immunoSEQ multiplex PCR; TCRdb lists only in-frame clones, some missing. The repertoire includes about 150,000 clones, approximately 90% of them detected once, and under 1.5% sits in the top ten. The genes are TRBV3-1 (or the pseudogene TRBV3-2) and TRBJ2-3, with no clear D. Sequenced here: peripheral blood, sampled 28 days after the second AZD1222 dose. The sequence derives from an adult who received the AZD1222 COVID-19 vaccine. The CDR3 DNA sequence: TGTGCCAGCAGCCAAGATCCATGGGATACGCAGTATTTT. Amino acid sequence: CASSQDPWDTQYF.